The next 21 T cell receptor beta chains were all read from a single sample in a study of cytomegalovirus exposure and HLA in healthy donors. PCR amplification relied on 60 Vbeta primers (plus 13 Jbeta primers). The data were produced by immunoSEQ multiplex PCR, yet TCRdb's version contains in-frame clones alone and is incomplete. The sample holds under 150,000 clones, 70% to 80% seen once. Sequenced input: PBMCs. The receptor source for this set is a man between 25 and 39 years old in good health and CMV-seronegative.

This clone came up a few times. The V and J genes are TRBV5-1 and TRBJ1-2; a possible D gene is TRBD1 (6 bases). CDR3 length: 14 residues. V lost 3 bases to trimming and J lost 4 bases, with 13 bases between them. The germline CDR1 and CDR2 sequences are SGHRS and YFSETQ. CDR3 bases: TGCGCCAGCAGCTGGGGGACGGACAGCTATGGCTACACCTTC. It specifies CASSWGTDSYGYTF.

This CDR3 reads CASSLSRGTEEAFF. Here the CDR3 DNA reads TGTGCCAGCAGCTTAAGTCGGGGGACAGAGGAAGCTTTCTTT. This chain uses TRBV7-3 with TRBJ1-1; 7 bases fit TRBD1. This CDR3 has 14 residues. Germline CDR1 reads SGHTA; CDR2 reads FQGTGA. Unmatched junction bases numbered 7, after V lost 1 base and J lost 8 bases.

V and J are TRBV5-1 and TRBJ2-1; a weak D match, TRBD1 (6 bases). Trimming took 1 base from V and 0 from J, leaving 17 bases between them. Germline CDR1 is SGHRS and CDR2 is YFSETQ. The CDR3 runs to 18 residues. CDR3 in amino acids: CASSLLRGDRYSYNEQFF. CDR3 in DNA: TGCGCCAGCAGCTTGCTAAGGGGCGACAGGTACTCCTACAATGAGCAGTTCTTC.

The rearrangement uses TRBV7-9 and TRBJ1-4; TRBD1 might be the D (5 bases). The CDR3 totals 15 residues. Germline loops: CDR1 SEHNR, CDR2 FQNEAQ (reference sequence). V was pared by 2 bases and J by 8 bases, with 15 bases between. The CDR3 is CASSLSTRGIEKLFF. The CDR3 nucleotides read TGTGCCAGCAGCTTAAGTACGCGGGGGATCGAAAAACTGTTTTTT.

Details on this clone: A junction end diverges from the germline sequence, so it may reflect a read error. This chain connects TRBV4-2 to TRBJ1-3; unclear D gene. This CDR3 is built from 15 residues. Germline V lookup: CDR1 LGHNA, CDR2 YNFKEQ. The CDR3 is CTSSLDEDTGNTIYF. The CDR3 DNA reads as TGTACCAGCAGCCTAGACGAGGATACTGGAAACACCATATATTTT.

The chain joins TRBV10-3 to TRBJ2-2; the D gene is possibly TRBD1 (5 bases). Trimming shortened V by 2 bases and J by 1 base, and 14 bases separated the two germline ends. The CDR3 extends over 17 amino acids. Germline V gives CDR1 ENHRY, CDR2 SYGVKD. CDR3 DNA: TGTGCCATCAGTGAGGGAATGACAGCTGTGAACACCGGGGAGCTGTTTTTT. Translating gives CAISEGMTAVNTGELFF.

The chain joins TRBV6-5 to TRBJ1-6; 9 bases line up with TRBD1. The germline CDR1 and CDR2 sequences are MNHEY and SVGAGI. The CDR3 is 15 residues long. V lost 4 bases to trimming and J lost 7 bases; unmatched junction nucleotides: 5. The CDR3 here is CASSSSGTGNSPLHF. The CDR3 DNA reads TGTGCCAGCAGTTCTTCCGGGACAGGGAATTCACCCCTCCACTTT.

This clone has just a few counts. The chain combines TRBV27 with TRBJ2-3, with 11 bases matching TRBD2. V gave up 5 bases and J gave up 2 bases; unmatched junction bases: 6. This CDR3 has 16 amino acids. Germline CDR1 reads MNHEY; CDR2 reads SMNVEV (reference sequence). The CDR3 loop reads CASSPRTSGFTDTQYF. The CDR3 DNA follows: TGTGCCAGCAGTCCACGGACTAGCGGGTTCACAGATACGCAGTATTTT.

The chain uses TRBV5-1 and TRBJ2-7, with TRBD2 identical over 13 bases. Trimming at V came to 1 base and at J to 2 bases, leaving 9 bases not matched to a gene. Germline-derived CDR1 and CDR2 are SGHRS and YFSETQ. The CDR3 contains 18 residues. CDR3: CASSLWGTSGTRAYEQYF. The CDR3 DNA sequence: TGCGCCAGCAGCTTGTGGGGGACTAGCGGGACTAGGGCCTACGAGCAGTACTTC. The variable domain in full, with the rest retrieved from reference TRBV5-1 and TRBJ2-7, is KAGVTQTPRYLIKTRGQQVTLSCSPISGHRSVSWYQQTPGQGLQFLFEYFSETQRNKGNFPGRFSGRQFSNSRSEMNVSTLELGDSALYLCASSLWGTSGTRAYEQYFGPGTRLTVT.

This chain uses TRBV10-3 with TRBJ2-2, with TRBD2 identical over 7 bases. Germline V gene sequence: CDR1 ENHRY, CDR2 SYGVKD. The CDR3 spans 16 residues. V was pared by 2 bases and J by 2 bases, with 5 bases of the junction left unmatched. CDR3 DNA: TGTGCCATCAGTGAGCCGAGACTAGCCAACACCGGGGAGCTGTTTTTT. As protein: CAISEPRLANTGELFF.

The chain has TRBV4-1 and TRBJ1-1; the match to TRBD1 covers 11 bases. J lost 6 bases, V lost 3 bases, and 9 bases had no gene match. The CDR3 sequence is 16 residues long. Germline values: CDR1 MGHRA, CDR2 YSYEKL. The CDR3 protein is CASSHNKGQGGPEAFF. The CDR3 nucleotides read TGCGCCAGCAGCCATAACAAGGGACAGGGGGGGCCTGAAGCTTTCTTT.

The chain carries TRBV6-1 and TRBJ2-7; the match to TRBD2 covers 8 bases. The V and J ends lost 2 bases and 4 bases, in that order; junction bases with no gene match: 10. Germline assignment: CDR1 MNHNS and CDR2 SASEGT. The CDR3 is made up of 16 amino acids. Here the CDR3 reads CASSENPAGVWYEQYF. CDR3 bases: TGTGCCAGCAGTGAAAACCCAGCGGGAGTGTGGTACGAGCAGTACTTC.

The chain is built from TRBV6-5 and TRBJ1-5, with 8 bases matching TRBD1. The junction had 10 bases not matched to a gene; V was cut back by 3 bases and J by 6 bases. CDR3 length: 16 residues. Germline CDR1 is MNHEY and CDR2 is SVGAGI. For the CDR3, the DNA is TGTGCCAGCAGTTATGGTCGACAGGGGAGTAGTCAGCCCCAGCATTTT. This translates into CASSYGRQGSSQPQHF.

This clone was counted a few times. This chain joins TRBV5-1 and TRBJ1-6, with D perhaps TRBD1 (5 bases). Germline-derived CDR1 and CDR2 are SGHRS and YFSETQ. Trimming cost V 0 bases and J 8 bases, with 9 bases left between them. This CDR3 spans 14 amino acids. The DNA of the CDR3 is TGCGCCAGCAGCTTGGAGTGGGGCGATTCACCCCTCCACTTT. Translation gives CASSLEWGDSPLHF.

The chain combines TRBV5-4 with TRBJ1-5, with D maybe TRBD1 (5 bases). The germline V gene has CDR1 SGHNT and CDR2 YYREEE (reference sequence). V was pared by 4 bases and J by 5 bases, with 13 bases between. This CDR3 is built from 14 residues. In nucleotides, the CDR3 is TGTGCCAGCAGCCCCGTCCCGGGGGATCAGCCCCAGCATTTT. It specifies CASSPVPGDQPQHF.

This clone has just one count. The genes are TRBV11-2 and TRBJ1-3; D is possibly TRBD1 (6 bases). The V gene lost 6 bases and the J gene lost 4 bases, with 16 bases spanning the gap. The CDR3 is 15 residues long. Germline CDR1 reads SGHAT; CDR2 reads FQNNGV. The CDR3 sequence: CASRLDTGSGNTIYF. DNA for the CDR3: TGTGCCAGCAGATTGGATACAGGGTCGGGAAACACCATATATTTT.

The genes are TRBV19 and TRBJ1-6, with D tentatively TRBD1 (5 bases). The CDR3 is 14 amino acids. Trimming removed 3 bases from V and 6 bases from J, with 9 bases in between. In germline, CDR1 is LNHDA, CDR2 SQIVND (reference sequence). The CDR3 loop is CASSIKGPNSPLHF. The CDR3 DNA reads TGTGCCAGTAGTATTAAGGGGCCTAATTCACCCCTCCACTTT.

The chain links TRBV7-2 to TRBJ1-2, with 8 positions matching TRBD1. The germline CDR1 and CDR2 sequences are SGHTA and FQGNSA. Germline trimming cut 5 bases from V and 9 bases from J; bases unmatched to any gene: 5. The CDR3 sequence is 12 residues long. The CDR3 loop is CASSARQGRYTF. The CDR3 DNA is TGTGCCAGCAGCGCACGACAGGGGCGCTACACCTTC.

The chain links TRBV30 to TRBJ1-6, with D unresolved. V shed 7 bases and J shed 0 bases, with 10 bases lying between them. Per the germline V gene, CDR1 is GTSNPN and CDR2 is SVGIG (reference sequence). The length of the CDR3 is 14 residues. The CDR3 loop reads CASNALSYNSPLHF. The CDR3 region has the DNA TGTGCCTCAAACGCACTCTCCTATAATTCACCCCTCCACTTT.

This clone was seen a single time. The rearrangement joins TRBV27 to TRBJ2-5; D may be TRBD1 (6 bases). From germline, CDR1 is MNHEY and CDR2 SMNVEV (reference sequence). Trimming removed 0 bases from V and 5 bases from J, with 7 bases in between. This CDR3 contains 13 residues. The CDR3, as DNA: TGTGCCAGCAGTTTATCGAGGGGGGAGACCCAGTACTTC. Amino acids: CASSLSRGETQYF.

This clone has just a few counts. This chain joins TRBV18 and TRBJ1-2; 11 bases fit TRBD1. The CDR3 has 15 amino acids. Germline loops: CDR1 KGHSH, CDR2 LQKENI. J gave up 8 bases and V 3 bases, and 8 bases lay outside the gene matches. The CDR3 reads CASSPPDRGLKGYTF. CDR3 sequence (DNA): TGTGCCAGCTCACCGCCGGACAGGGGGCTTAAAGGCTACACCTTC.